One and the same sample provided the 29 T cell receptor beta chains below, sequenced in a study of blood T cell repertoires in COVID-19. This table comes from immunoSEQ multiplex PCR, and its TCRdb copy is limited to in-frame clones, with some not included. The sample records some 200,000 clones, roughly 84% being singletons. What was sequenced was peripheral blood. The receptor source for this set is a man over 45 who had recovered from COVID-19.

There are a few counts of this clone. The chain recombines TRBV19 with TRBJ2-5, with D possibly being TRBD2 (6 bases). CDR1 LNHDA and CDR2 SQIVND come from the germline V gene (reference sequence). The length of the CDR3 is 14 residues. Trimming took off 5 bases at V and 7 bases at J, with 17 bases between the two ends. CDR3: CASSDRDFHRTQYF. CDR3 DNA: TGTGCCAGTAGTGACCGGGACTTTCATAGGACCCAGTACTTC.

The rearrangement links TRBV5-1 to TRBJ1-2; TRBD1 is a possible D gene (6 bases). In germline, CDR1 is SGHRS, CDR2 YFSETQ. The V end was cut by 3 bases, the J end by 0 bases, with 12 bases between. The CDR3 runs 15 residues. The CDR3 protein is CASSWGRGANYGYTF. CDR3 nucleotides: TGCGCCAGCAGCTGGGGCAGGGGAGCTAACTATGGCTACACCTTC.

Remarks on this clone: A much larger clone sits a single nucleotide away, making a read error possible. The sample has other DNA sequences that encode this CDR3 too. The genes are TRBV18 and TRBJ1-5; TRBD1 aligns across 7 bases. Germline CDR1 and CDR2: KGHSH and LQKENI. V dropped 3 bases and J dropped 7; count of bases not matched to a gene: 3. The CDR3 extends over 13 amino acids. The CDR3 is CASSPDRAQPQHF. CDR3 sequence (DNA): TGTGCCAGCTCACCTGACAGGGCCCAGCCCCAGCATTTT.

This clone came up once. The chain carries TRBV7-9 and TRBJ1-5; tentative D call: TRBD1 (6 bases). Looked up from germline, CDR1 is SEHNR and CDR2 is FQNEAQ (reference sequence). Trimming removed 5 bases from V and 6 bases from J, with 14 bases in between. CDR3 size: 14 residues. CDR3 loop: CASSLGTWSQPQHF. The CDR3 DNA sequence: TGTGCCAGCAGCCTCGGGACATGGAGTCAGCCCCAGCATTTT.

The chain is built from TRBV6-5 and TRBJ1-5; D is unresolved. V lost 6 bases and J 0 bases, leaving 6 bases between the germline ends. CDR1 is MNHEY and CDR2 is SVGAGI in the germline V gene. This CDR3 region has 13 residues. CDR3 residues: CASRESSNQPQHF. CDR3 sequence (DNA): TGTGCCAGCAGGGAGAGTAGCAATCAGCCCCAGCATTTT.

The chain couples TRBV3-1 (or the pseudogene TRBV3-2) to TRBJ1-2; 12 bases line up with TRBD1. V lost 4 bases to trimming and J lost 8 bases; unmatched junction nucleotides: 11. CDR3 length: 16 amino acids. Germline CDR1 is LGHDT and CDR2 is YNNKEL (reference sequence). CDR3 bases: TGTGCCAGCAGCCTGTACACCGGGACAGGGGGCGCGGGCTACACCTTC. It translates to CASSLYTGTGGAGYTF.

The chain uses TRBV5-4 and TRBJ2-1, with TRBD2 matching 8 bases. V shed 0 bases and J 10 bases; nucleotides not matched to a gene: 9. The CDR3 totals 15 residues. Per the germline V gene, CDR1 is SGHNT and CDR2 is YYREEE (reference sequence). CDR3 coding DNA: TGTGCCAGCAGCTTGGGCGGCCTTAGCGGGAAAGAGCAGTTCTTC. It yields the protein CASSLGGLSGKEQFF.

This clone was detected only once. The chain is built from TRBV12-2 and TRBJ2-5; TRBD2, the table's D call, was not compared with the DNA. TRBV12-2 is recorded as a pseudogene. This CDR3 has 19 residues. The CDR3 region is CASRLAGGDRTSVSETQYF. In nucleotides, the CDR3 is TGTGCAAGTCGCTTAGCGGGGGGGGACCGGACTAGCGTGTCTGAGACCCAGTACTTC.

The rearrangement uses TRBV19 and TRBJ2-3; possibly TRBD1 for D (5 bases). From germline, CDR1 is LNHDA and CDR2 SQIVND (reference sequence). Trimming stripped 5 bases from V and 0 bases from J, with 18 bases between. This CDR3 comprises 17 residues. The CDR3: CASSRIRTLVSTDTQYF. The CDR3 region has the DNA TGTGCCAGTAGTCGGATCCGGACACTCGTCAGCACAGATACGCAGTATTTT.

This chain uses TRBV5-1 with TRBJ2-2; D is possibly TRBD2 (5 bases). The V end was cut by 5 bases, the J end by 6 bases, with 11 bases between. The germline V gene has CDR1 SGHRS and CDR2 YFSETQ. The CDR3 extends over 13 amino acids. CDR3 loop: CASSTLASGELFF. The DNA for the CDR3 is TGCGCCAGCAGTACCCTAGCTTCCGGGGAGCTGTTTTTT.

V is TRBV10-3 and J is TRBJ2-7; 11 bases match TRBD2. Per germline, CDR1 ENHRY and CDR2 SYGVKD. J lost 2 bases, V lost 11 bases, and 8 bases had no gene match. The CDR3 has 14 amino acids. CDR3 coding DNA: TGTGCCTCCTCGGGACTAGCGGACCCCTACGAGCAGTACTTC. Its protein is CASSGLADPYEQYF.

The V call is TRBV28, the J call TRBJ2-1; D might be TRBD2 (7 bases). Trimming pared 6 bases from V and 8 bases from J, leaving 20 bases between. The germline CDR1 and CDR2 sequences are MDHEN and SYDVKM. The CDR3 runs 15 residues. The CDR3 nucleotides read TGTGCCAGCAGCCTACGGGGTACAGGGAGGGATGAGCAGTTCTTC. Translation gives CASSLRGTGRDEQFF. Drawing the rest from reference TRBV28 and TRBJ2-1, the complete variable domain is DVKVTQSSRYLVKRTGEKVFLECVQDMDHENMFWYRQDPGLGLRLIYFSYDVKMKEKGDIPEGYSVSREKKERFSLILESASTNQTSMYLCASSLRGTGRDEQFFGPGTRLTVL.

This CDR3 reads CASSPGQPDNQPQHF. The CDR3 DNA sequence: TGTGCCAGCAGCCCGGGACAGCCCGACAATCAGCCCCAGCATTTT. The gene calls are TRBV5-5 and TRBJ1-5; 7 nucleotides agree with TRBD1. There are 15 residues in the CDR3. Germline CDR1 SGHKS, CDR2 YYEKEE (reference sequence). J lost 3 bases, V lost 4 bases, and 7 bases had no gene match.

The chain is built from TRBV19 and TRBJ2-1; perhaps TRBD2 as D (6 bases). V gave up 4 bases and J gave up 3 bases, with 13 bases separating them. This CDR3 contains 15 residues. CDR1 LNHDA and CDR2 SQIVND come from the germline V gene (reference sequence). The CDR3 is CASSTSAGFYNEQFF. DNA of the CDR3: TGTGCCAGTAGTACCTCGGCGGGATTCTACAATGAGCAGTTCTTC.

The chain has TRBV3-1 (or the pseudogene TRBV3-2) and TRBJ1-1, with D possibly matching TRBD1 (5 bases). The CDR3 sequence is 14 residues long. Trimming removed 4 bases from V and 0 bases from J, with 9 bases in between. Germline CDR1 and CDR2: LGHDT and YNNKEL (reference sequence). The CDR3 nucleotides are TGTGCCAGCAGCCGGGGGGGGATGAACACTGAAGCTTTCTTT. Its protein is CASSRGGMNTEAFF.

The CDR3 bases are TGCGCCAGCAGCCACGGACAGGGGTATGGCTACACCTTC. Encoded protein: CASSHGQGYGYTF. This chain joins TRBV4-1 and TRBJ1-2; TRBD1 aligns across 9 bases. This CDR3 has 13 amino acids. V lost 3 bases and J lost 5; bases outside the gene matches: 1. Per the germline V gene, CDR1 is MGHRA and CDR2 is YSYEKL.

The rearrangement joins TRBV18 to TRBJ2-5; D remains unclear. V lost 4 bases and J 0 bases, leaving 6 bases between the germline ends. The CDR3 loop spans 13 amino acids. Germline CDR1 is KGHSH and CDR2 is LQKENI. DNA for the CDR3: TGTGCCAGCTCACTGCTAGACCAAGAGACCCAGTACTTC. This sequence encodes CASSLLDQETQYF.

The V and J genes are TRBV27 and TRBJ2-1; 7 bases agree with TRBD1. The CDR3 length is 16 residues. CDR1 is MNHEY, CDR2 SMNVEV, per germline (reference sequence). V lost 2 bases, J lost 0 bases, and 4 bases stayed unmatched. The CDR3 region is CASSLRGPSSYNEQFF. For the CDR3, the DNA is TGTGCCAGCAGTTTAAGGGGGCCAAGCTCCTACAATGAGCAGTTCTTC.

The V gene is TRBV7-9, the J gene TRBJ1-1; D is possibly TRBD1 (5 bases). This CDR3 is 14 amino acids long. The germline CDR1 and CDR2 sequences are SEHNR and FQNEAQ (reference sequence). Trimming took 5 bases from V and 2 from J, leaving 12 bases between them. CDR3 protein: CASSPDRYNTEAFF. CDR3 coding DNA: TGTGCCAGCAGCCCCGACAGATACAACACTGAAGCTTTCTTT.

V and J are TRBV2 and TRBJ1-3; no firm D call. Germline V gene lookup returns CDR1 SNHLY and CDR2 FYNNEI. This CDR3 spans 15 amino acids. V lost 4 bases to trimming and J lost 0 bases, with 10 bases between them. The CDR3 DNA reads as TGTGCCAGCAGTGCTAGGTTGAACTCTGGAAACACCATATATTTT. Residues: CASSARLNSGNTIYF.

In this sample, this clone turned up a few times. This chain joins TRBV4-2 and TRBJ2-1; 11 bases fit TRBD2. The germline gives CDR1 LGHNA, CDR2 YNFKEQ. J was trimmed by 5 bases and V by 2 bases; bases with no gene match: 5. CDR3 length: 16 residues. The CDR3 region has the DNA TGTGCCAGCAGCCAAACCGGGACTAGCGGTCACAATGAGCAGTTCTTC. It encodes CASSQTGTSGHNEQFF.

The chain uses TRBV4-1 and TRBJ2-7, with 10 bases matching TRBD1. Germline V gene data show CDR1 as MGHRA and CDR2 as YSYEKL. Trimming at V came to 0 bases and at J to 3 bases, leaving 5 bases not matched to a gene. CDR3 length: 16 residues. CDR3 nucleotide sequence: TGCGCCAGCAGCCAAGAAGGGGACAGGGGAAACTACGAGCAGTACTTC. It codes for CASSQEGDRGNYEQYF.

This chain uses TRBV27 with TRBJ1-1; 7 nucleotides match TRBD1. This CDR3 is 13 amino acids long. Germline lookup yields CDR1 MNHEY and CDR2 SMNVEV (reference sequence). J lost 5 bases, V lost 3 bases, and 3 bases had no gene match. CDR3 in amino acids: CASSLARGTEAFF. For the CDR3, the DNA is TGTGCCAGCAGTTTGGCCAGGGGGACTGAAGCTTTCTTT.

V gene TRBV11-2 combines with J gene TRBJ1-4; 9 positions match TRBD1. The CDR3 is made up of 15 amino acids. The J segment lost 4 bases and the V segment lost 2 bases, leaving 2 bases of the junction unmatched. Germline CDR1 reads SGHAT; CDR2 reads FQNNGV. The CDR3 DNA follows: TGTGCCAGCAGCTTATCGACAGGGGGTAATGAAAAACTGTTTTTT. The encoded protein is CASSLSTGGNEKLFF.

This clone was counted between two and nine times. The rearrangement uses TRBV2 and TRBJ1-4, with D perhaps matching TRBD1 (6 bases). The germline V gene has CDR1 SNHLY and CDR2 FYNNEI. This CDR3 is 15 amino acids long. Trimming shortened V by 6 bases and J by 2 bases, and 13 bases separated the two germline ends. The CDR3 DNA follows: TGTGCCAGCAGCTATGGGGGGGGCACTAATGAAAAACTGTTTTTT. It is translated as CASSYGGGTNEKLFF.

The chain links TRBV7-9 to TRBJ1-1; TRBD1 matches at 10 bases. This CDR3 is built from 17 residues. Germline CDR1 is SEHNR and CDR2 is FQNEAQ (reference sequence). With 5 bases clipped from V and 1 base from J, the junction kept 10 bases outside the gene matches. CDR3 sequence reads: CASSPRDRGIRNTEAFF. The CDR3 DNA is TGTGCCAGCAGCCCGCGGGACAGGGGTATAAGGAACACTGAAGCTTTCTTT.

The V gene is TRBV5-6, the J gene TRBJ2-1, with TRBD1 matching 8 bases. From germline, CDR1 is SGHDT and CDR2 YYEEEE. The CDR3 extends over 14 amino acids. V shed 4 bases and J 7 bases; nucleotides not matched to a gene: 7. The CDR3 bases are TGTGCCAGCAGCCCGGGGACAGGTGGGAATGAGCAGTTCTTC. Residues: CASSPGTGGNEQFF.

The CDR3 bases are TGTGCCACCAGCAGGACAGGGAAGAACACTGAAGCTTTCTTT. This sequence encodes CATSRTGKNTEAFF. This chain joins TRBV15 and TRBJ1-1, with 7 bases lining up with TRBD1. There are 14 residues in the CDR3. The germline gives CDR1 LNHNV, CDR2 YYDKDF (reference sequence). The V gene end was trimmed by 3 bases and the J gene end by 1 base; junction bases not matched to a gene: 2. Using reference TRBV15 and TRBJ1-1 for the parts outside the CDR3, the full variable domain is DAMVIQNPRYQVTQFGKPVTLSCSQTLNHNVMYWYQQKSSQAPKLLFHYYDKDFNNEADTPDNFQSRRPNTSFCFLDIRSPGLGDTAMYLCATSRTGKNTEAFFGQGTRLTVV.

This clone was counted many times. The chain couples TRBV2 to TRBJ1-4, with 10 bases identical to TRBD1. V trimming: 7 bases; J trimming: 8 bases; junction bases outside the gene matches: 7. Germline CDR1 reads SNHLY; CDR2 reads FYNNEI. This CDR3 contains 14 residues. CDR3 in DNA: TGTGCCAGCACCCGACAGGGGGCGAGGGAAAAACTGTTTTTT. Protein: CASTRQGAREKLFF.